One sample yielded the 17 T cell receptor beta chains listed below, sequenced in a study of sequential checkpoint blockade in melanoma. The method was immunoSEQ multiplex PCR; TCRdb's version includes in-frame clones alone and lacks a portion of them. The sample has 15,000 to 20,000 clones; 60% to 70% are singletons. Treatment meaning: randomized to nivolumab then ipilimumab (arm A) or the reverse (arm B). Here the sequenced sample was CD8+ T cells sorted from blood (inferred from file names), taken from a patient given nivolumab and ipilimumab in sequence. Receptors originate from a human donor with melanoma.

The chain couples TRBV9 to TRBJ2-3, with D perhaps TRBD1 (5 bases). The CDR3 consists of 15 residues. V lost 0 bases, J lost 1 base, and 9 bases lay in between. Germline CDR1 reads SGDLS; CDR2 reads YYNGEE. The CDR3 here is CASSVEGRGTDTQYF. The CDR3 DNA is TGTGCCAGCAGCGTAGAGGGGCGCGGCACAGATACGCAGTATTTT.

The V and J genes are TRBV4-2 and TRBJ2-3; possible D gene TRBD2, 5 bases. CDR3 length: 14 residues. Germline CDR1 is LGHNA and CDR2 is YNFKEQ. Between the trimmed V and J ends, which lost 1 base and 4 bases, there was a span of 9 bases. The CDR3 nucleotides are TGTGCCAGCAGCCAAGTTGTCGGGGCAGATACGCAGTATTTT. Translating gives CASSQVVGADTQYF.

This clone was seen once. This chain connects TRBV4-2 to TRBJ2-5, with TRBD2 as a possible D gene (6 bases). The better agreement between TRBJ2-7 and the DNA end casts doubt on the J call. Germline-derived CDR1 and CDR2 are LGHNA and YNFKEQ. The CDR3 has 15 amino acids. The CDR3 here is CASSQEWSGHYEQYF. The CDR3 DNA reads TGTGCCAGCAGCCAGGAGTGGAGCGGGCACTACGAGCAGTACTTC.

V gene TRBV11-2 combines with J gene TRBJ2-5; 12 positions agree with TRBD2. CDR1 is SGHAT and CDR2 is FQNNGV in the germline V gene. This CDR3 has 16 residues. The V gene end was trimmed by 5 bases and the J gene end by 2 bases; junction bases not matched to a gene: 6. The CDR3 bases are TGTGCCAGCAGCCCTAGCGGGGGGGCCCCACAAGAGACCCAGTACTTC. As protein: CASSPSGGAPQETQYF.

The rearrangement joins TRBV19 to TRBJ2-7, with a tentative D call TRBD2 (5 bases). Germline-derived CDR1 and CDR2 are LNHDA and SQIVND (reference sequence). The length of the CDR3 is 13 residues. The V end was cut by 3 bases, the J end by 2 bases, with 8 bases between. For the CDR3, the DNA is TGTGCCAGTAGTATCGGGGTAACCTACGAGCAGTACTTC. Residues: CASSIGVTYEQYF.

The rearrangement uses TRBV21-1 and TRBJ2-5; the table's D call, TRBD2, has no DNA check behind it. TRBV21-1 is a documented pseudogene. This CDR3 spans 18 amino acids. DNA for the CDR3: TGTGCCAGCAGCAAAGCGAGGGAGGGGGACCAGGCCCTGGGGACCCAGTACTTC. This encodes CASSKAREGDQALGTQYF.

This chain links TRBV15 with TRBJ2-7, with D uncertain. Trimming stripped 4 bases from V and 4 bases from J, with 11 bases between. CDR3 length: 13 residues. CDR1 LNHNV and CDR2 YYDKDF come from the germline V gene (reference sequence). The CDR3: CATSITPRYEQYF. The CDR3 region has the DNA TGTGCCACCAGCATAACCCCCAGATACGAGCAGTACTTC. The entire variable domain, with the rest obtained from reference TRBV15 and TRBJ2-7, is as follows: DAMVIQNPRYQVTQFGKPVTLSCSQTLNHNVMYWYQQKSSQAPKLLFHYYDKDFNNEADTPDNFQSRRPNTSFCFLDIRSPGLGDTAMYLCATSITPRYEQYFGPGTRLTVT.

V is TRBV9 and J is TRBJ2-7; the D gene is possibly TRBD1 (5 bases). CDR1 and CDR2 (germline): SGDLS, YYNGEE. The length of the CDR3 is 15 residues. The V gene lost 0 bases and the J gene lost 2 bases, with 12 bases spanning the gap. The DNA of the CDR3 is TGTGCCAGCAGCGTAGGTATAGGGGCGACCTACGAGCAGTACTTC. It translates to CASSVGIGATYEQYF.

The chain uses TRBV4-1 and TRBJ2-1; 7 nucleotides line up with TRBD1. Germline V gives CDR1 MGHRA, CDR2 YSYEKL. V gave up 4 bases and J gave up 6 bases; unmatched junction bases: 9. The CDR3 covers 15 residues. CDR3 DNA sequence: TGCGCCAGCAGCCGCCCTCTGACAGGGTCCAATGAGCAGTTCTTC. Translation gives CASSRPLTGSNEQFF.

This clone was picked up a small number of times. The rearrangement links TRBV7-9 to TRBJ1-2, with 7 bases fitting TRBD1. Germline trimming cut 5 bases from V and 5 bases from J; bases unmatched to any gene: 5. The CDR3 is 13 residues long. Germline V lookup: CDR1 SEHNR, CDR2 FQNEAQ (reference sequence). The CDR3 protein is CASSEQGSYGYTF. The CDR3 nucleotides read TGTGCCAGCAGCGAACAGGGGAGTTATGGCTACACCTTC.

This clone occurred once. The chain recombines TRBV7-2 with TRBJ2-7; 8 bases are a match to TRBD1. The germline gives CDR1 SGHTA, CDR2 FQGNSA. J was trimmed by 5 bases and V by 2 bases; bases with no gene match: 8. This CDR3 is built from 15 residues. The CDR3 coding sequence is TGTGCCAGCAGCTTAATCCAGGGGGCCTACCACGAGCAGTACTTC. Translated: CASSLIQGAYHEQYF.

The chain employs TRBV5-6 and TRBJ1-1, with D possibly matching TRBD1 (5 bases). Germline lookup yields CDR1 SGHDT and CDR2 YYEEEE. This CDR3 region has 13 residues. Trimming removed 4 bases at V and 4 bases at J, with 11 bases between. The CDR3 region is CASSLRVPTEAFF. The CDR3 DNA reads as TGTGCCAGCAGCCTCAGGGTCCCCACTGAAGCTTTCTTT.

The V gene is TRBV6-1, the J gene TRBJ1-1, with a tentative D call TRBD1 (5 bases). The germline V and J ends were trimmed by 4 bases and 7 bases, with 10 bases remaining between them. This CDR3 comprises 12 residues. Germline loops: CDR1 MNHNS, CDR2 SASEGT. The CDR3: CASSGQGGEAFF. DNA for the CDR3: TGTGCCAGCAGTGGCCAGGGAGGTGAAGCTTTCTTT.

The genes are TRBV18 and TRBJ2-7, with TRBD2 as a possible D gene (5 bases). Deletions cut 2 bases from V and 1 base from J, with 12 bases between. Germline-derived CDR1 and CDR2 are KGHSH and LQKENI. The CDR3 extends over 15 amino acids. The CDR3, as DNA: TGTGCCAGCTCACCATCTTATCGGGGATCCTACGAGCAGTACGTC. Encoded protein: CASSPSYRGSYEQYV.

The V call is TRBV11-2, the J call TRBJ1-1; maybe TRBD1 (6 bases). V dropped 5 bases and J dropped 1 base, with 17 bases sitting between them. Germline loops: CDR1 SGHAT, CDR2 FQNNGV. The CDR3 is 16 residues long. The DNA of the CDR3 is TGTGCCAGCAGCCATTACCCCCGGGACACGAACACTGAAGCTTTCTTT. This translates into CASSHYPRDTNTEAFF.

This clone is labeled as medium-sized. V gene TRBV7-9 combines with J gene TRBJ2-7, with D unresolved. Germline V gene sequence: CDR1 SEHNR, CDR2 FQNEAQ (reference sequence). The CDR3 loop spans 14 amino acids. The V gene lost 5 bases and the J gene lost 3 bases, with 14 bases spanning the gap. The CDR3 loop reads CASSPLSDYYEQYV. In DNA form, the CDR3 reads TGTGCCAGCAGCCCCCTGAGTGATTACTACGAGCAGTACGTC.

V usage is TRBV6-6 and J usage is TRBJ2-7; 8 bases are shared with TRBD1. The CDR3 spans 12 residues. The V gene's germline CDR1 is MNHNY and CDR2 SVGAGI (reference sequence). V lost 9 bases and J lost 0; bases outside the gene matches: 1. CDR3 in amino acids: CASTGGSYEQYF. As DNA, the CDR3 is TGTGCCAGTACAGGGGGCTCCTACGAGCAGTACTTC.